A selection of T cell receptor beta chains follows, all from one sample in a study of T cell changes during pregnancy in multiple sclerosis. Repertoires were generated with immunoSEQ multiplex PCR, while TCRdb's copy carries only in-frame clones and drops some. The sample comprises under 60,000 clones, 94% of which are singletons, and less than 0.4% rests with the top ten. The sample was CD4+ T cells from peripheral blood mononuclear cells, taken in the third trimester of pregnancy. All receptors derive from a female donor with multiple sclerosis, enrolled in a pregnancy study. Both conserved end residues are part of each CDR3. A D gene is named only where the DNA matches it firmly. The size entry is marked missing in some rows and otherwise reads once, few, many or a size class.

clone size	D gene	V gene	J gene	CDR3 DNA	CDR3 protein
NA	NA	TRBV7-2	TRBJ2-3	TGTGCCAGCAGTCCACCCGGGGTCCGGGATACGCAGTATTTT	CASSPPGVRDTQYF
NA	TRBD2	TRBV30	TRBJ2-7	TGTGCCTGGAGTGTACGTGGGACTAGCGGTAGGCAGTACTTC	CAWSVRGTSGRQYF
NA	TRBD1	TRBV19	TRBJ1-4	TGTGCCAGTAGTACAACAGGGGGAACTAATGAAAAACTGTTTTTT	CASSTTGGTNEKLFF
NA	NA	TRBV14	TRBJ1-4	TGTGCCAGCAGCCAATCCCACAGGAGTAATGAAAAACTGTTTTTT	CASSQSHRSNEKLFF
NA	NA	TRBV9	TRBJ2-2	TGTGCCAGCAGCGTAGGGACCAGGGTCCCCGGGGAGCTGTTTTTT	CASSVGTRVPGELFF
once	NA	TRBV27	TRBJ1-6	TGTGCCAGCAGCCCTAACAGGGATTCACCCCTCCACTTT	CASSPNRDSPLHF
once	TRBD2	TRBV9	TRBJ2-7	TGTGCCAGCAGCGTAGATCCTAGCGGGAGTTACGAGCAGTACTTC	CASSVDPSGSYEQYF
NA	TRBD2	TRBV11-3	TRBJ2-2	TGTGCCAGCAGCTCACGGACTAGCGGGGGGAGGACCGCGAACACCGGGGAGCTGTTTTTT	CASSSRTSGGRTANTGELFF
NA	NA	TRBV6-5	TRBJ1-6	TGTGCCAGCAGTTACTCGATGGGCAGCTATAATTCACCCCTCCACTTT	CASSYSMGSYNSPLHF
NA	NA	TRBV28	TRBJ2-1	TGTGCCAGCAGTTTAGGACTGTTCACCTCCTACAATGAGCAGTTCTTC	CASSLGLFTSYNEQFF
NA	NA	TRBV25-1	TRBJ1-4	TGTGCCAGCATCGGTCGAAATGCGGAAAAACTGTTTTTT	CASIGRNAEKLFF
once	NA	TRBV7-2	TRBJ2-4	TGTGCCAGCAGCTTAGGGAGGGCTGGGACCAAAAACATTCAGTACTTC	CASSLGRAGTKNIQYF
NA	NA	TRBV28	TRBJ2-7	TGTGCCAGCAGACTCCGGGTCTCCTACGAGCAGTACTTC	CASRLRVSYEQYF
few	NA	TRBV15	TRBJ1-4	TGTGCCACCAGCAGAGACAGGGGTGGTGAAAAACTGTTTTTT	CATSRDRGGEKLFF
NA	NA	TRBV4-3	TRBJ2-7	TGCGCCAGCAGCCGGCTAGTCACCTACGAGCAGTACTTC	CASSRLVTYEQYF
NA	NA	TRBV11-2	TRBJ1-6	TGTGCCAGCAGCTTAGGACAGTCCTATTCACCCCTCCACTTT	CASSLGQSYSPLHF
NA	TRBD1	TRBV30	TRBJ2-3	TGTGCCTGGAGTGTAGGGGGACAGGTGGATACGCAGTATTTT	CAWSVGGQVDTQYF
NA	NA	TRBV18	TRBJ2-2	TGTGCCAGCTCACTCGCCCGGGGGACCAACACCGGGGAGCTGTTTTTT	CASSLARGTNTGELFF
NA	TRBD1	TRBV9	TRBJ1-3	TGTGCCAGCAGCGTCCTAGACCGGGACAGGGGAAACACCATATATTTT	CASSVLDRDRGNTIYF
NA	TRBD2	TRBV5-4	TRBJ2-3	TGTGCCAGCAGCCCCAGGACTAGCGTGACAGATACGCAGTATTTT	CASSPRTSVTDTQYF
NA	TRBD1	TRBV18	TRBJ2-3	TGTGCCAGCTCACCATTAGGCTCGACAGGGTCCACAGATACGCAGTATTTT	CASSPLGSTGSTDTQYF
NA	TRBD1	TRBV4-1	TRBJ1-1	TGCGCCAGCAGCGAGGGACAGGGTAGTGATGAAGCTTTCTTT	CASSEGQGSDEAFF
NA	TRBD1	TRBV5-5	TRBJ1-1	TGTGCCAGCAGCTTGACAGGGGGGAACACTGAAGCTTTCTTT	CASSLTGGNTEAFF
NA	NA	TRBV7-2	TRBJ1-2	TGTGCCAGCAGCTTCGCAGGGGAGAGCTATGGCTACACCTTC	CASSFAGESYGYTF
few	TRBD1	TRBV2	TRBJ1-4	TGTGCCAGCAGTAGGCGGACAGGGTATGAAAAACTGTTTTTT	CASSRRTGYEKLFF
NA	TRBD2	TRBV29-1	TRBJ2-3	TGCAGCGTTTCCGGGACTAGCGGTAGCACAGATACGCAGTATTTT	CSVSGTSGSTDTQYF
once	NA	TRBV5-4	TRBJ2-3	TGTGCCAGCAGCTTGTATGGCGGGAATAAAGATACGCAGTATTTT	CASSLYGGNKDTQYF
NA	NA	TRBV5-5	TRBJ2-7	TGTGCCAGCAGACTGGGGCAGTCCGGCCCCTACGAGCAGTACTTC	CASRLGQSGPYEQYF
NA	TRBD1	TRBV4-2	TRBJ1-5	TGTGCCAGCAGCCTCGACAGGGGCAATCAGCCCCAGCATTTT	CASSLDRGNQPQHF
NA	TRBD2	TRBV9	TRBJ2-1	TGTGCCAGCAGCGCCGCCGGGACTAGCGGGAGTCAATACAATGAGCAGTTCTTC	CASSAAGTSGSQYNEQFF
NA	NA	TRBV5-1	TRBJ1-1	TGCGCCAGCAGCATCACAGGGATGGATTTAAACACTGAAGCTTTCTTT	CASSITGMDLNTEAFF
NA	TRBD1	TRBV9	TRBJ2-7	TGTGCCAGCAGCGTAGGGGACAGGGCGTACGAGCAGTACTTC	CASSVGDRAYEQYF
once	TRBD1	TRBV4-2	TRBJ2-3	TGTGCCAGCAGCCCAGAGGACAGGCAACTCACAGATACGCAGTATTTT	CASSPEDRQLTDTQYF
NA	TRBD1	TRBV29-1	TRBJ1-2	TGCAGCGCGCCTTCAGGGGGCGGAAACTATGGCTACACCTTC	CSAPSGGGNYGYTF
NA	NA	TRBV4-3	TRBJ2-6	TGCGCCAGCAGCCCCCCCGGGTCGGGGGCCAACGTCCTGACTTTC	CASSPPGSGANVLTF
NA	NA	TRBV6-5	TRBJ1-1	TGTGCCAGCAGTTACGACCGACTGGGCACTGAAGCTTTCTTT	CASSYDRLGTEAFF